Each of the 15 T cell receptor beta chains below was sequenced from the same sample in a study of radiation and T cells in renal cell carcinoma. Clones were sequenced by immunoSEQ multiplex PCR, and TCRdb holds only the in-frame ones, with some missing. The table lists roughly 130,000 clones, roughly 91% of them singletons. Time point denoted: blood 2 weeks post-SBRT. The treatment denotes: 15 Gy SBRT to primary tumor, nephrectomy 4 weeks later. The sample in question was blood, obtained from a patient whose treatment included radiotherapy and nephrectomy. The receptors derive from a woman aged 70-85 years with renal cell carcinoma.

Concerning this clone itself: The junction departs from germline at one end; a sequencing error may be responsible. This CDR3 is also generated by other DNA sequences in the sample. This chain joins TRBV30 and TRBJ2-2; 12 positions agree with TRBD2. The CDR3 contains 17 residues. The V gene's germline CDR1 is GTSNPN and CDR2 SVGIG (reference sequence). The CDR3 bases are TGTGCCTGGAAGGGACCCGGGACTAGCGGGTTGGCCGGAGAGCTGTTTTTT. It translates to CAWKGPGTSGLAGELFF.

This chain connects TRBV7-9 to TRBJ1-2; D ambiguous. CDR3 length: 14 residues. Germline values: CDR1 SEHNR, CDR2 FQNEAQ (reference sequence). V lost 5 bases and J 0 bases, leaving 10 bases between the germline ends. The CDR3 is CASSLSLANYGYTF. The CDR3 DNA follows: TGTGCCAGCAGCCTTAGCCTAGCTAACTATGGCTACACCTTC.

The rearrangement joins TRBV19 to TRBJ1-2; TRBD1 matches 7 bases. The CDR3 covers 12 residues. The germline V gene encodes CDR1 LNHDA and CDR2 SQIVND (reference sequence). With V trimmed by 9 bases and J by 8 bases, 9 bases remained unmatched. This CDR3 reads CASQGNRGGYTF. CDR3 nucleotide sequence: TGTGCCAGCCAAGGGAACAGGGGAGGCTACACCTTC.

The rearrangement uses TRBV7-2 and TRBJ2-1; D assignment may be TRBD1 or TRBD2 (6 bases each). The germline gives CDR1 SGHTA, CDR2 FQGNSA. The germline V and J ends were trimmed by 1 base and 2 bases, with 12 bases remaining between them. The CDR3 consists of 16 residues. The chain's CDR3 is CASSLDGGGTYNEQFF. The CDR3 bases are TGTGCCAGCAGCTTAGACGGGGGCGGGACCTACAATGAGCAGTTCTTC.

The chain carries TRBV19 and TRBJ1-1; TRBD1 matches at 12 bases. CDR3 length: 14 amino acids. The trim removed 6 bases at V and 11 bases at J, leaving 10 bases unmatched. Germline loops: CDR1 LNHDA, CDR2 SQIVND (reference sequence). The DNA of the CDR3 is TGTGCCAGTAGGGGGACAGGGGGCGCGGGAAGTGCTTTCTTT. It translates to CASRGTGGAGSAFF. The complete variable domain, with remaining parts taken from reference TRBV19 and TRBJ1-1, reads DGGITQSPKYLFRKEGQNVTLSCEQNLNHDAMYWYRQDPGQGLRLIYYSQIVNDFQKGDIAEGYSVSREKKESFPLTVTSAQKNPTAFYLCASRGTGGAGSAFFGQGTRLTVV.

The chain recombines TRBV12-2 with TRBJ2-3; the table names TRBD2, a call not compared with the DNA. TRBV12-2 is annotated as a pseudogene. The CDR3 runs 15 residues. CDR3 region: CASRFSGGATDTQYF. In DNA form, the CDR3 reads TGTGCAAGTCGCTTTAGCGGGGGGGCGACAGATACGCAGTATTTT.

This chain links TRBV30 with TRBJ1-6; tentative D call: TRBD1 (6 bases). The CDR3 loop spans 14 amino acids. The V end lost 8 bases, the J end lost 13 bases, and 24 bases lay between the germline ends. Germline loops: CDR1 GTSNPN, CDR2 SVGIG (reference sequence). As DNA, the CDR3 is TGTGCCGGGGGGGCGGGGGACGGATTAACTCCCCTCCACTTT. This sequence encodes CAGGAGDGLTPLHF.

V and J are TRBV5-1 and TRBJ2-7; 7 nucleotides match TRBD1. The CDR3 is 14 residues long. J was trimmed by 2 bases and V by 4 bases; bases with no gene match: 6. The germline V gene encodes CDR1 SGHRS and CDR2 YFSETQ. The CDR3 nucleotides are TGCGCCAGCAGCGGAGAGACAGGGACCTACGAGCAGTACTTC. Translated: CASSGETGTYEQYF.

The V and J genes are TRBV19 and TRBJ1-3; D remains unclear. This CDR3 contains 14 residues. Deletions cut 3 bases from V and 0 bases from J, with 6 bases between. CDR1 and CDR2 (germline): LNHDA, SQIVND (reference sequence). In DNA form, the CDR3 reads TGTGCCAGTAGTATGTTATTCTCTGGAAACACCATATATTTT. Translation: CASSMLFSGNTIYF.

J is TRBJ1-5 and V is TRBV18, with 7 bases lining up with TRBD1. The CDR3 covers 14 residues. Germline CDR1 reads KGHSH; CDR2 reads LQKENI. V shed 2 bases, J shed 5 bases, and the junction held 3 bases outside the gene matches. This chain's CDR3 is CASSPTGQYQPQHF. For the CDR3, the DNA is TGTGCCAGCTCACCAACGGGACAGTATCAGCCCCAGCATTTT.

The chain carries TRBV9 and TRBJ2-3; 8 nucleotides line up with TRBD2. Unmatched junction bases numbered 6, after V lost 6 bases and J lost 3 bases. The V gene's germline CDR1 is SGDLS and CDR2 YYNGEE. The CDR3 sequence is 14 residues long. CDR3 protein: CASNFGGATDTQYF. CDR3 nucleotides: TGTGCCAGCAACTTCGGGGGGGCTACAGATACGCAGTATTTT.

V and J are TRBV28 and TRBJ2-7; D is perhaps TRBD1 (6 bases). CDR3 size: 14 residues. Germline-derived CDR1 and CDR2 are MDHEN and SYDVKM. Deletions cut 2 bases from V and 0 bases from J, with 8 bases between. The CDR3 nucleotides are TGTGCCAGCAGTTTAACAGGGCTCTCCTACGAGCAGTACTTC. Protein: CASSLTGLSYEQYF.

The CDR3, as DNA: TGTGCTAGTGGTTTCGGGGGCACCGGGGAGCTGTTTTTT. Protein product: CASGFGGTGELFF. The chain carries TRBV12-5 and TRBJ2-2; the D gene is possibly TRBD2 (6 bases). This CDR3 is 13 amino acids long. Germline V gives CDR1 LGHNT, CDR2 FRNRAP. Trimming took 3 bases from V and 4 from J, leaving 6 bases between them.

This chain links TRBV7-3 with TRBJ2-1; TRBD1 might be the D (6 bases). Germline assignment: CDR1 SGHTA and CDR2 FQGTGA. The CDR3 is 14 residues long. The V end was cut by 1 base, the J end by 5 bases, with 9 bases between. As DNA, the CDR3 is TGTGCCAGCAGCTTAATAGCAGGGGACAATGAGCAGTTCTTC. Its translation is CASSLIAGDNEQFF.

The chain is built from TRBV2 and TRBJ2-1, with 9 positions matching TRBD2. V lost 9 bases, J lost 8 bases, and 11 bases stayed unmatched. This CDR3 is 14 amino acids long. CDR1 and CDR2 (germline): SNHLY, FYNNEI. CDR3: CASAPSGGRDEQFF. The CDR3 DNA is TGTGCCAGTGCCCCCAGCGGGGGGCGCGATGAGCAGTTCTTC.